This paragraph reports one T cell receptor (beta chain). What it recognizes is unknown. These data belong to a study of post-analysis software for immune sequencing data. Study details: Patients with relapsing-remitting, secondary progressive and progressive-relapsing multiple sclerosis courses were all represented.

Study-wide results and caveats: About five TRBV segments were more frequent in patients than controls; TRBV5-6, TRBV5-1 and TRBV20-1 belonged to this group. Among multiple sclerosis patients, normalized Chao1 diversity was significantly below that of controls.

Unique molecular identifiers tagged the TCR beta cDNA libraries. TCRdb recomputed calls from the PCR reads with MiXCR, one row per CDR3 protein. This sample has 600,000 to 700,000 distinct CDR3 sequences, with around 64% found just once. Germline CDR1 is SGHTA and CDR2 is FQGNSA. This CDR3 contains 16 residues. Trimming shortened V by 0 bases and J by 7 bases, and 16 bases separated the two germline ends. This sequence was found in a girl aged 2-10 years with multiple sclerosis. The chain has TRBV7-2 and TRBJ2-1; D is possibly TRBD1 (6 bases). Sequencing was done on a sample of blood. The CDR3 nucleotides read TGTGCCAGCAGCTTAGCGGCCACTACAGGGTATAATGAGCAGTTCTTC. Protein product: CASSLAATTGYNEQFF.